The next 21 T cell receptor beta chains were all read from a single sample in a study of identical twins. TCRdb re-derived calls from the 5' RACE reads in MiXCR, one entry per CDR3 protein. Of hundreds of thousands of distinct CDR3 sequences in the sample, approximately 9% were seen once. What was sequenced was memory (CD45RO+) T cells sorted from blood. The receptors stem from a woman aged 18-35 years in good health.

The chain combines TRBV6-2 or TRBV6-3 with TRBJ1-2, with 9 bases that match TRBD1. The V gene end was trimmed by 6 bases and the J gene end by 13 bases; junction bases not matched to a gene: 12. CDR1 and CDR2 from the germline V gene are MNHEY and SVGEGT. This CDR3 has 13 amino acids. The CDR3 DNA reads TGTGCCAGCAGCTCCGGGACAGGGAATTGGTGCACCTTC. Amino acid sequence: CASSSGTGNWCTF.

In its sample, this clonotype was seen a few times. The rearrangement joins TRBV6-2 or TRBV6-3 to TRBJ2-1, with D possibly being TRBD1 (6 bases). V lost 6 bases to trimming and J lost 9 bases, with 12 bases between them. The length of the CDR3 is 12 residues. Germline V gene lookup returns CDR1 MNHEY and CDR2 SVGEGT. CDR3 nucleotides: TGTGCCAGCAGCACCCTAGGGGGTGAGCAGTTCTTC. Translation: CASSTLGGEQFF.

This clonotype has at least ten counts. This chain joins TRBV20-1 and TRBJ2-7; D might be TRBD1 or TRBD2, each matching 6 bases. CDR3 size: 14 residues. The V end lost 6 bases, the J end lost 6 bases, and 21 bases lay between the germline ends. Germline V CDR1 and CDR2: DFQATT, SNEGSKA (reference sequence). DNA for the CDR3: TGCAGTGCAACATTTAGTAGGGGGGACGGCGAGCAGTACTTC. Translation: CSATFSRGDGEQYF.

The CDR3 DNA reads as TGCGCCAGCAGCCAAGAGTCATTAGCGGGAAGCTCTGGGGCCAACGTCCTGACTTTC. The encoded protein is CASSQESLAGSSGANVLTF. The chain joins TRBV4-3 to TRBJ2-6; 8 nucleotides match TRBD2. The CDR3 sequence is 19 residues long. V lost 0 bases to trimming and J lost 0 bases; unmatched junction nucleotides: 7. The germline V gene encodes CDR1 LGHNA and CDR2 YSLEER.

The CDR3 nucleotides read TGTGCCATCAGAGGAACGGTGAGCTCCTACGAGCAGTACTTC. It is translated as CAIRGTVSSYEQYF. V gene TRBV10-3 combines with J gene TRBJ2-7; D unresolved. V was pared by 6 bases and J by 0 bases, with 12 bases between. The CDR3 has 14 residues. Germline V CDR1 and CDR2: ENHRY, SYGVKD.

The chain couples TRBV19 to TRBJ2-2; no reliable D call. V was shortened by 5 bases and J by 7 bases, with 11 bases between the two germline ends. The CDR3 extends over 13 amino acids. Germline values: CDR1 LNHDA, CDR2 SQIVND (reference sequence). The chain's CDR3 is CASSVYTRGELFF. CDR3 sequence (DNA): TGTGCCAGTAGTGTCTACACCCGCGGGGAGCTGTTTTTT.

This rearrangement joins TRBV6-4 to TRBJ2-2; 8 nucleotides agree with TRBD1. Germline V gene data show CDR1 as MRHNA and CDR2 as SNTAGT. CDR3 length: 14 residues. V was pared by 7 bases and J by 1 base, with 2 bases of the junction left unmatched. The CDR3 loop reads CASKQGVNTGELFF. The CDR3 region has the DNA TGTGCCAGCAAACAGGGGGTGAACACCGGGGAGCTGTTTTTT.

In this sample, this clonotype turned up many times. The genes are TRBV20-1 and TRBJ2-1; D unclear. The germline gives CDR1 DFQATT, CDR2 SNEGSKA (reference sequence). Trimming removed 6 bases at V and 0 bases at J, with 12 bases between. The CDR3 covers 14 residues. CDR3 sequence reads: CSASRASSYNEQFF. DNA for the CDR3: TGCAGTGCAAGTCGGGCGAGCTCCTACAATGAGCAGTTCTTC.

This clonotype was found many times. J is TRBJ2-2 and V is TRBV5-1, with D unclear. The CDR3 spans 14 residues. Germline assignment: CDR1 SGHRS and CDR2 YFSETQ. V was pared by 2 bases and J by 3 bases, with 8 bases between. CDR3 in DNA: TGCGCCAGCAGCTTCAGTCAGGACACCGGGGAGCTGTTTTTT. Protein: CASSFSQDTGELFF. Full variable domain (rest looked up from reference TRBV5-1 and TRBJ2-2): KAGVTQTPRYLIKTRGQQVTLSCSPISGHRSVSWYQQTPGQGLQFLFEYFSETQRNKGNFPGRFSGRQFSNSRSEMNVSTLELGDSALYLCASSFSQDTGELFFGEGSRLTVL.

This clonotype has at least ten counts. The chain carries TRBV2 and TRBJ1-1; no reliable D call. The germline V gene has CDR1 SNHLY and CDR2 FYNNEI. V was clipped by 4 bases and J by 5 bases, with 14 bases between them. This CDR3 has 14 amino acids. CDR3 in DNA: TGTGCCAGCAGTGTAGAGAGGGCTCGAACTGAAGCTTTCTTT. It specifies CASSVERARTEAFF. Full variable domain (missing parts from reference TRBV2 and TRBJ1-1): EPEVTQTPSHQVTQMGQEVILRCVPISNHLYFYWYRQILGQKVEFLVSFYNNEISEKSEIFDDQFSVERPDGSNFTLKIRSTKLEDSAMYFCASSVERARTEAFFGQGTRLTVV.

There are many counts of this clonotype. The chain joins TRBV3-1 to TRBJ1-1; the D gene is possibly TRBD1 (6 bases). This CDR3 region has 14 residues. The germline V gene has CDR1 LGHDT and CDR2 YNNKEL (reference sequence). Trimming cost V 5 bases and J 5 bases, with 15 bases left between them. The CDR3 region has the DNA TGTGCCAGCAGCTCCACAGGGCGCAGGACTGAAGCTTTCTTT. This gives the protein CASSSTGRRTEAFF.

This clonotype was detected only a few times. The gene calls are TRBV20-1 and TRBJ1-4; D unresolved. V dropped 4 bases and J dropped 7 bases, with 13 bases sitting between them. In germline, CDR1 is DFQATT, CDR2 SNEGSKA (reference sequence). The CDR3 has 13 residues. CDR3 sequence reads: CSATSGSGEKLFF. The CDR3 bases are TGCAGTGCTACGTCGGGCTCGGGTGAAAAACTGTTTTTT.

This chain connects TRBV9 to TRBJ2-7; no clear D. CDR3 size: 15 residues. Deletions cut 4 bases from V and 7 bases from J, with 21 bases between. CDR1 and CDR2 from the germline V gene are SGDLS and YYNGEE. The CDR3 loop reads CASSPQIDGEGEQYF. As DNA, the CDR3 is TGTGCCAGCAGCCCCCAGATTGACGGCGAAGGGGAGCAGTACTTC.

The rearrangement uses TRBV11-1 and TRBJ2-2, with D perhaps TRBD1 or TRBD2 (6 bases each). The germline V gene has CDR1 SGHAT and CDR2 FQDESV (reference sequence). Trimming took 2 bases from V and 5 from J, leaving 12 bases between them. The CDR3 is made up of 15 amino acids. In DNA, the CDR3 is TGTGCCAGCAGCTTAAGGCAGGGGACTACCGGGGAGCTGTTTTTT. Translation: CASSLRQGTTGELFF.

This clonotype occurred a few times. The chain has TRBV3-1 and TRBJ2-7; D not certain. Germline CDR1 is LGHDT and CDR2 is YNNKEL (reference sequence). The CDR3 is made up of 13 amino acids. V was pared by 2 bases and J by 2 bases, with 7 bases between. DNA for the CDR3: TGTGCCAGCAGCCAATGGGCAACCTACGAGCAGTACTTC. Translating gives CASSQWATYEQYF.

This rearrangement joins TRBV20-1 to TRBJ2-1; 11 bases match TRBD2. The CDR3 spans 13 residues. Germline lookup yields CDR1 DFQATT and CDR2 SNEGSKA (reference sequence). V lost 7 bases to trimming and J lost 3 bases; unmatched junction nucleotides: 2. CDR3 nucleotide sequence: TGCAGTGGGACTAGCGGGCACTACAATGAGCAGTTCTTC. This sequence encodes CSGTSGHYNEQFF.

This chain joins TRBV7-2 and TRBJ2-7, with a possible D match to TRBD1 (5 bases). V was trimmed by 2 bases and J by 0 bases, leaving 8 bases between them. This CDR3 has 14 residues. CDR1 and CDR2 from the germline V gene are SGHTA and FQGNSA. The CDR3: CASSLRQSSYEQYF. CDR3 DNA sequence: TGTGCCAGCAGCTTAAGACAGAGCTCCTACGAGCAGTACTTC. The full variable domain, rest sourced from reference TRBV7-2 and TRBJ2-7, is GAGVSQSPSNKVTEKGKDVELRCDPISGHTALYWYRQSLGQGLEFLIYFQGNSAPDKSGLPSDRFSAERTGGSVSTLTIQRTQQEDSAVYLCASSLRQSSYEQYFGPGTRLTVT.

This clonotype was seen more than once but under ten times. The gene calls are TRBV20-1 and TRBJ1-1, with a possible D match to TRBD1 (5 bases). This CDR3 is 18 amino acids long. Germline assignment: CDR1 DFQATT and CDR2 SNEGSKA (reference sequence). CDR3 sequence reads: CSSGGGSGLSTRNTEAFF. In DNA, the CDR3 is TGCTCCTCGGGGGGGGGTTCCGGTTTGAGCACCAGGAACACTGAAGCTTTCTTT.

This clonotype was counted only a few times. The CDR3 is CASSGPGRSSYEQYF. In DNA form, the CDR3 reads TGTGCCAGCAGCGGACCGGGACGGTCCTCCTACGAGCAGTACTTC. The rearrangement uses TRBV12-3 or TRBV12-4 and TRBJ2-7, with D perhaps given as TRBD1 or TRBD2 (5 bases each). The CDR3 loop spans 15 amino acids. V was pared by 6 bases and J by 0 bases, with 15 bases between.

This chain joins TRBV6-1 and TRBJ2-1; TRBD1 agrees at 9 bases. Germline V gene lookup returns CDR1 MNHNS and CDR2 SASEGT. V lost 6 bases, J lost 6 bases, and 9 bases stayed unmatched. The CDR3 length is 15 residues. CDR3 in DNA: TGTGCCAGCAGAGAAACCGGGACAGGGAGCAATGAGCAGTTCTTC. Its translation is CASRETGTGSNEQFF.

This clonotype was counted ten times or more. The rearrangement joins TRBV14 to TRBJ2-7; D is ambiguous. V shed 4 bases and J shed 6 bases, with 10 bases lying between them. Germline V CDR1 and CDR2: SGHDN, FVKESK. The CDR3 runs 12 residues. The CDR3: CASSPQRTEQYF. The CDR3 nucleotides are TGTGCCAGCAGCCCTCAACGGACCGAGCAGTACTTC.